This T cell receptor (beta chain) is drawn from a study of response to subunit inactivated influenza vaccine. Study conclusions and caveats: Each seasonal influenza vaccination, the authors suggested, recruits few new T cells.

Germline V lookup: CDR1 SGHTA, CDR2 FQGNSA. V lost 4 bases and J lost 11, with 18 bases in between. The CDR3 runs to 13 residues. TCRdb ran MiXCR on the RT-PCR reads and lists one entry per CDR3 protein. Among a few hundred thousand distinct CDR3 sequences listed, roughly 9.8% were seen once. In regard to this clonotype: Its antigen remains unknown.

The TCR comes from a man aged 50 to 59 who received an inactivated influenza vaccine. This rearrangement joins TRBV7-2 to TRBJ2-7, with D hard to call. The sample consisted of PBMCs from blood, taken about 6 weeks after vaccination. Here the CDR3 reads CASSSSRDSPKYF. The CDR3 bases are TGTGCCAGCAGCTCGTCCCGTGACTCACCCAAGTACTTC. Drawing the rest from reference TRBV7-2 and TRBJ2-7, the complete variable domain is GAGVSQSPSNKVTEKGKDVELRCDPISGHTALYWYRQSLGQGLEFLIYFQGNSAPDKSGLPSDRFSAERTGGSVSTLTIQRTQQEDSAVYLCASSSSRDSPKYFGPGTRLTVT.